This T cell receptor (beta chain) was recorded in a study of shared clonotypes between healthy human individuals. Study information: A few men and a couple of women, aged 18 to 49, were donors. Each donor's CD8 memory used one plate, CD8 naive two, each CD4 subset three.

V was shortened by 0 bases and J by 3 bases, with 11 bases between the two germline ends. The CDR3 is 15 amino acids. CDR1 and CDR2 (germline): SGHRS, YFSETQ. On this clone itself: Its antigen is not identified. The sample carries other DNA sequences with the same CDR3.

Sequencing was performed with immunoSEQ multiplex PCR; in TCRdb, only in-frame clones are kept and a portion is missing. The repertoire holds some 1,400,000 clones, 95% to 97% seen once, with roughly 1.2% in the top ten. The study's findings and limits: Relative to clonotypes present in all four donors, those not shared had lower generation probabilities. Of the naive CD4 clonotypes, 4% to 5% were shared across a handful of donors.

The receptor was derived from a man aged 25-45 years in good health. Sequencing was performed on naive CD4+ T cells sorted from blood. The subset denotes: CD45RA+ positively selected. This chain links TRBV5-1 with TRBJ2-3, with D maybe TRBD2 (6 bases). CDR3: CASSLGLVRTDTQYF. Written as DNA, the CDR3 is TGCGCCAGCAGCTTGGGACTAGTGAGAACAGATACGCAGTATTTT.